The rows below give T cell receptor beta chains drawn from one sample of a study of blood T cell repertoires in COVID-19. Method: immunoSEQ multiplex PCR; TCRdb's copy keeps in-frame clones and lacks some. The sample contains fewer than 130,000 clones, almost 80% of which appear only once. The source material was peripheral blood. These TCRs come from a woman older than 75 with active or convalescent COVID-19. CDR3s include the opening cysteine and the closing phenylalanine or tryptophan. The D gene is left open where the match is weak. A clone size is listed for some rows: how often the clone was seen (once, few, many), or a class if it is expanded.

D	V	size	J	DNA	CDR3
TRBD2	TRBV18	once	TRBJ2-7	TGTGCCAGCTCACCAACACGGACTAGCGGGAACTACGAGCAGTACTTC	CASSPTRTSGNYEQYF
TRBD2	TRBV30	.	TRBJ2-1	TGTGCCTGCAGCGGGAGTTCCTACAATGAGCAGTTCTTC	CACSGSSYNEQFF
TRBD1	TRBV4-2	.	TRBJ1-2	TGTGCCAGCAGCCAAGAGAGGGGGACAGGCAACTATGGCTACACCTTC	CASSQERGTGNYGYTF
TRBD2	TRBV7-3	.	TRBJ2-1	TGTGCCAGCAGCCCAGCGGGAGTGGACTACAATGAGCAGTTCTTC	CASSPAGVDYNEQFF
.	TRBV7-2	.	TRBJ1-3	TGTGCCAGCAGCATCTACGGGGGTGCTGGAAACACCATATATTTT	CASSIYGGAGNTIYF
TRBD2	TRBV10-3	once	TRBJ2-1	TGTGCCATCAGTGAGTCGGGACTAGCGGGAGGCTATGAGCAGTTCTTC	CAISESGLAGGYEQFF
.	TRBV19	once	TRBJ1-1	TGTGCCAGTAGTATAGTTCAGGGGGAAGCTTTCTTT	CASSIVQGEAFF
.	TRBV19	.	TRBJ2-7	TGTGCCAGTAGTACCACAGGAGTCGGATGGCAGTACTTC	CASSTTGVGWQYF
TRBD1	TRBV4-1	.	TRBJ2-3	TGCGCCAGCAGCCGAGACAGGGGGCTTTCGGGAGATACGCAGTATTTT	CASSRDRGLSGDTQYF
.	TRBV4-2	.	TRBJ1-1	TGTGCCAGCAGCCAAGATTGGGGGCGGGGGGCGATTGTTATGACTGAAGCTTTCTTT	CASSQDWGRGAIVMTEAFF
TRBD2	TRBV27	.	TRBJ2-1	TGTGCCAGCAGTTTATTAATCCCCGGGACTAGCGATTACAATGAGCAGTTCTTC	CASSLLIPGTSDYNEQFF
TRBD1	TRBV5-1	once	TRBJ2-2	TGCGCCAGCAGCTTAGAGGGACAGGGGGCCGGGGAGCTGTTTTTT	CASSLEGQGAGELFF
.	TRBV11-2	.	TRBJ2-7	TGTGCCAGCAGCTTAGAGGATTCAGGGCACTACTCCTACGAGCAGTACTTC	CASSLEDSGHYSYEQYF
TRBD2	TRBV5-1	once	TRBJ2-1	TGCGCCAGCAGCTTGGCGGGACTAGCGGGAGGATCAGGGTCCAATGAGCAGTTCTTC	CASSLAGLAGGSGSNEQFF
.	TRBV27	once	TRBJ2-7	TGTGCCAGCAGTTTCGCAGGGTTGGACGAGCAGTACTTC	CASSFAGLDEQYF
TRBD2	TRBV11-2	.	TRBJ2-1	TGTGCCAGCAGCTTAGCCCCGGGACTAGCGAACAATGAGCAGTTCTTC	CASSLAPGLANNEQFF
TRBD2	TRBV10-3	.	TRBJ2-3	TGTGCCATCAGCCCGGGACTAGCGGGCTCAGATACGCAGTATTTT	CAISPGLAGSDTQYF
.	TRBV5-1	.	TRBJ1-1	TGCGCCATCCCAGACAGCTGTGAAGCTTTCTTT	CAIPDSCEAFF
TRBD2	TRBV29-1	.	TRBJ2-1	TGCAGCGTTGAAGGGACTAGCATAGGAACCTTTTGGAACAATGAGCAGTTCTTC	CSVEGTSIGTFWNNEQFF
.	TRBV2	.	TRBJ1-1	TGTGCCAGCAGTGAAGCCCCGGGGAACACTGAAGCTTTCTTT	CASSEAPGNTEAFF
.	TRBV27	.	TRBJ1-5	TGTGCCAGCAGTTTATGGGGGCAGGGAGGCAATCAGCCCCAGCATTTT	CASSLWGQGGNQPQHF
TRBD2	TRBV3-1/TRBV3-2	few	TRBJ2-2	TGTGCCAGCAGCCAAGACCCCGCGGGAGCCACGAGCGGGGAGCTGTTTTTT	CASSQDPAGATSGELFF
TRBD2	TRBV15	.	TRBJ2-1	TGTGCCACCAGCATTAGGGCAGTCGGGACTAGCAATGAGCAGTTCTTC	CATSIRAVGTSNEQFF